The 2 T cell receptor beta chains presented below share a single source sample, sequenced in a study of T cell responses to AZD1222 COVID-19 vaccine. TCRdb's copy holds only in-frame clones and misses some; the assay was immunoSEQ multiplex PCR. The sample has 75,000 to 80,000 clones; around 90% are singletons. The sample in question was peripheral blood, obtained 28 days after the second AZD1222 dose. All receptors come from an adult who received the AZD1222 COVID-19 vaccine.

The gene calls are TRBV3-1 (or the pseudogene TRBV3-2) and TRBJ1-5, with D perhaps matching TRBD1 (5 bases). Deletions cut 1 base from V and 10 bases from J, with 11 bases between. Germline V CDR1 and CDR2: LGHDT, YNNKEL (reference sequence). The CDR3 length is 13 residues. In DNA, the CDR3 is TGTGCCAGCAGCCAAGCAGGGTTGGGTCCCCAGCATTTT. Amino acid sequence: CASSQAGLGPQHF.

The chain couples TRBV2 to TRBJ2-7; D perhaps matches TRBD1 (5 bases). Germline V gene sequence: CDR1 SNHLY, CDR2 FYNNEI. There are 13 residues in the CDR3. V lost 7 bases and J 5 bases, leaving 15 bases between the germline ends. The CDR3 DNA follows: TGTGCCAGCACTGGGCAGGGCGAGAACGAGCAGTACTTC. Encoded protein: CASTGQGENEQYF. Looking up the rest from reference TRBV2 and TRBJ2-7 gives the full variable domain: EPEVTQTPSHQVTQMGQEVILRCVPISNHLYFYWYRQILGQKVEFLVSFYNNEISEKSEIFDDQFSVERPDGSNFTLKIRSTKLEDSAMYFCASTGQGENEQYFGPGTRLTVT.